This TCR beta chain was retrieved from a study of CD8 T cells in ankylosing spondylitis. Study-wide findings and caveats: Apparently characteristic of ankylosing spondylitis blood was a TCR beta motif (about 8 highly homologous variants). There was reportedly significant enrichment of clones that were disease-linked in matched ankylosing spondylitis synovial fluid.

TCR beta libraries were made by quantitative 5'-RACE with molecular barcodes. TCRdb independently ran MiXCR on the 5' RACE reads; one entry per CDR3 protein. Among a few hundred thousand distinct CDR3 sequences listed, roughly 18% were seen once. Concerning this clonotype itself: Antigen specificity is unknown.

Germline lookup yields CDR1 MNHNS and CDR2 SASEGT. The length of the CDR3 is 15 residues. V lost 4 bases and J 1 base, leaving 13 bases between the germline ends. This sequence was found in a male donor with ankylosing spondylitis. The chain carries TRBV6-1 and TRBJ1-1; no definite D call. The source material was blood, either unsorted or a sorted T cell fraction (not recorded which). The CDR3 DNA sequence: TGTGCCAGCAGTGGCTATCGTGACACGAACACTGAAGCTTTCTTT. Translating gives CASSGYRDTNTEAFF.